What follows describes a single T cell receptor beta chain. Sequenced by immunoSEQ multiplex PCR; TCRdb stores in-frame clones only, minus some. The repertoire holds some 2 million clones, with approximately 94% as singletons. Naivety among CD8 cells was defined by CD45RO negativity and positive CCR7 selection, thereby excluding terminally differentiated effector memory CD45RA+ cells. Germline assignment: CDR1 MNHEY and CDR2 SVGAGI. This CDR3 has 11 residues. Trimming cost V 2 bases and J 12 bases, with 8 bases left between them. The data were obtained in a study of shared clonotypes between healthy human individuals.

This clonotype was obtained from a man between 18 and 35 years old in good health. Sequencing input: naive CD8+ T cells sorted from blood. The chain employs TRBV6-5 and TRBJ2-1; D assignment may be TRBD1 or TRBD2 (5 bases each). The CDR3 loop reads CASSYGAGQFF. Written as DNA, the CDR3 is TGTGCCAGCAGTTACGGGGCGGGGCAGTTCTTC.